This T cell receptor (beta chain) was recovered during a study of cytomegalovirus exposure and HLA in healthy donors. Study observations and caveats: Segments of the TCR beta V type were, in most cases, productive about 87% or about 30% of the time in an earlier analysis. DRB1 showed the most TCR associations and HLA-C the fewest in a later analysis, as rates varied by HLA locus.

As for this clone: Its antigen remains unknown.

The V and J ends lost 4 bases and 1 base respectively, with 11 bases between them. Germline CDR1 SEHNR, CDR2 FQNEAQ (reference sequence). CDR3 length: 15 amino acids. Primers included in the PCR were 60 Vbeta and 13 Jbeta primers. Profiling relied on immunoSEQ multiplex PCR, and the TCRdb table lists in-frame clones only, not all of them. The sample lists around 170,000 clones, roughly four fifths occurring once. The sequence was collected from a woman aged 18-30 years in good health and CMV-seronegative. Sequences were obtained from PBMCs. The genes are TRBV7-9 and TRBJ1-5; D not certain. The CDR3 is CASSSTVNSNQPQHF. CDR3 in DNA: TGTGCCAGCAGCTCTACAGTAAACAGCAATCAGCCCCAGCATTTT.